This T cell receptor (beta chain) emerged from a study of T cell repertoires in cytomegalovirus infection. Whole-study findings and limits: Clonotype analysis showed dominance of the ex vivo response by HLA-C-restricted CMV-specific TCR beta clonotypes.

One entry per CDR3 protein, called by TCRdb with MiXCR from the reads. Here the sample spans some 390,000 distinct CDR3 sequences, around 18% being singletons. A word on this clonotype: The antigen is undetermined.

The CDR3 covers 16 residues. CDR1 is MNHNS, CDR2 SASEGT, per germline. V shed 4 bases and J shed 0 bases, with 13 bases lying between them. The receptor's source is a human donor in good health (CMV status not recorded). Some clones in this sample may be carry-over from other donors' samples. J is TRBJ1-5 and V is TRBV6-1; D may be TRBD1 (5 bases). Source material: PBMCs. In DNA form, the CDR3 reads TGTGCCAGCAGTGTGGGGTGGGGGAATAGCAATCAGCCCCAGCATTTT. Its translation: CASSVGWGNSNQPQHF.